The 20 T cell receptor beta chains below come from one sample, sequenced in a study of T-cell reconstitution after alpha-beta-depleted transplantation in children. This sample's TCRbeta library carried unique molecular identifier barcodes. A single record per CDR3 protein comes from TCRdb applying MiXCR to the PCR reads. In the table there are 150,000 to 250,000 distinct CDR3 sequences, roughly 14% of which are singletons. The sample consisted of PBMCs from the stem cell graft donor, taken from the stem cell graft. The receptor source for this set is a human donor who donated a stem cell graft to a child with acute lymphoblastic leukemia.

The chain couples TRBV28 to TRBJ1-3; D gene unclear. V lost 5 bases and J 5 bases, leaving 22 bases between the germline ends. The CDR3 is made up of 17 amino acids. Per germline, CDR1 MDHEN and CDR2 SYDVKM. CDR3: CASSPPGYKNFRNTIYF. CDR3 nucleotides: TGTGCCAGCAGTCCGCCCGGGTACAAGAACTTTAGAAACACCATATATTTT.

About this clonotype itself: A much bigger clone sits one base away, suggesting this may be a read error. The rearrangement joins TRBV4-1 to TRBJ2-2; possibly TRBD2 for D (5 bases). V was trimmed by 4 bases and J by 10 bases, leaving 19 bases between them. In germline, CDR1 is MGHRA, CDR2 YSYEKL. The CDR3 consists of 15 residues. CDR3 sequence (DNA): TGCGCCAGCAGCCCCAGCACTAGTCTTAACGTGGAGCTGTTTTTT. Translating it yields CASSPSTSLNVELFF.

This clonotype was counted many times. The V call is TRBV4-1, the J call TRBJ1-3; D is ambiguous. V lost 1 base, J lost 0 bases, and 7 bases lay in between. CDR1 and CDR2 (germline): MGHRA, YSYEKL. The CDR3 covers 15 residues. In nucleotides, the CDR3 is TGCGCCAGCAGCCAAGGACGGCTCTCTGGAAACACCATATATTTT. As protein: CASSQGRLSGNTIYF.

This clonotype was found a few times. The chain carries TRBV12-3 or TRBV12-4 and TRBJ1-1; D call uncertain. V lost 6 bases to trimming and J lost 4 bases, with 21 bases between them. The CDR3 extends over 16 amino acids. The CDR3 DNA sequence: TGTGCCAGCAGATCTCCCGGGTCCACAAGTGGCACTGAAGCTTTCTTT. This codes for CASRSPGSTSGTEAFF.

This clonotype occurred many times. The CDR3: CASRSTRDRATYEQYF. The CDR3 DNA follows: TGTGCCAGCAGAAGTACACGGGACAGGGCTACCTACGAGCAGTACTTC. V is TRBV7-9 and J is TRBJ2-7; TRBD1 matches 9 bases. The CDR3 extends over 16 amino acids. V shed 6 bases, J shed 2 bases, and the junction held 11 bases outside the gene matches. Germline V gives CDR1 SEHNR, CDR2 FQNEAQ (reference sequence).

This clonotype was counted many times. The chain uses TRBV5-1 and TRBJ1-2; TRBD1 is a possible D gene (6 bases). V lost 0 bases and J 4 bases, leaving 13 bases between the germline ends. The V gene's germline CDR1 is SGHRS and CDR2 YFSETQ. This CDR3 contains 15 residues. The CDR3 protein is CASSLEGTPSYGYTF. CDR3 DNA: TGCGCCAGCAGCTTGGAGGGGACACCCAGCTATGGCTACACCTTC.

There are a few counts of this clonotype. The CDR3 protein is CASSPEGGSYNEQFF. CDR3 DNA: TGCGCCAGCAGCCCTGAGGGGGGCTCCTACAATGAGCAGTTCTTC. This chain uses TRBV5-1 with TRBJ2-1; D possibly matches TRBD1 or TRBD2 (6 bases each). CDR1 and CDR2 (germline): SGHRS, YFSETQ. V lost 4 bases to trimming and J lost 0 bases, with 11 bases between them. CDR3 length: 15 amino acids.

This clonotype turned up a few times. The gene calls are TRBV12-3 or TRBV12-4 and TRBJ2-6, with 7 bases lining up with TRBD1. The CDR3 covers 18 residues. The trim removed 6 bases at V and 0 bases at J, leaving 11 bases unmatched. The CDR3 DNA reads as TGTGCCAGCAGCCTAGGGGGCCTTTCCCACTCTGGGGCCAACGTCCTGACTTTC. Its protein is CASSLGGLSHSGANVLTF.

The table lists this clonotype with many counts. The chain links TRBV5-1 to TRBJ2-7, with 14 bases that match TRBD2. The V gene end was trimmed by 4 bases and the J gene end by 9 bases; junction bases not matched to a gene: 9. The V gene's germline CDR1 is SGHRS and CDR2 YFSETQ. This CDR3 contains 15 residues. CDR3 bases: TGCGCCAGCAGCGGGGGGGGACTAGCGGGAGTACTGCAGTACTTC. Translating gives CASSGGGLAGVLQYF.

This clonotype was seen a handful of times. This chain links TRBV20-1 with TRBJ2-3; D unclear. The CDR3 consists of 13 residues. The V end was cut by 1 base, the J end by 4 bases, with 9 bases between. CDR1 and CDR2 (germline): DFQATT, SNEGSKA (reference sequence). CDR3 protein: CSARVPPSDTQYF. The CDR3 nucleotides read TGCAGTGCTAGAGTTCCACCTTCAGATACGCAGTATTTT.

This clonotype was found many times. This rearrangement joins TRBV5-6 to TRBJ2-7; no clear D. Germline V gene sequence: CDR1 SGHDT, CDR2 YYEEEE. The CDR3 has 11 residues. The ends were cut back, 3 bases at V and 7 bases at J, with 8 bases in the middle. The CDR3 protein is CASSSTREQYF. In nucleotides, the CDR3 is TGTGCCAGCAGCTCTACCAGGGAGCAGTACTTC.

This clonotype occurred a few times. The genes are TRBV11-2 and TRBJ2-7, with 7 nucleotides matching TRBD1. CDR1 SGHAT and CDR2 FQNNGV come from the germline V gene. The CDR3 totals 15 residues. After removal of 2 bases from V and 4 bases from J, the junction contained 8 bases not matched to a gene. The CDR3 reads CASSLSSGTDYEQYF. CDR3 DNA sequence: TGTGCCAGCAGCTTATCCTCCGGGACAGATTACGAGCAGTACTTC.

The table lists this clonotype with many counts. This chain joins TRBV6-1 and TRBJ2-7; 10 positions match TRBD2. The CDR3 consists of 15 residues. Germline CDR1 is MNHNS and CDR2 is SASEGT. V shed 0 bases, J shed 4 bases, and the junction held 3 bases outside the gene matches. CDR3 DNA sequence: TGTGCCAGCAGTGAAGCGCTAGCGGGAGCATACGAGCAGTACTTC. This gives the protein CASSEALAGAYEQYF.

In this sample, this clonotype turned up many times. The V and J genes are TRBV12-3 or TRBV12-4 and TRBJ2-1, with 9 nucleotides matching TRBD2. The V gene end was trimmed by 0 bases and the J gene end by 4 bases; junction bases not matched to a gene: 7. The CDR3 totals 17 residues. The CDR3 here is CASSLAFNSGSYNEQFF. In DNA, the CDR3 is TGTGCCAGCAGTTTAGCCTTTAATAGCGGGAGTTACAATGAGCAGTTCTTC.

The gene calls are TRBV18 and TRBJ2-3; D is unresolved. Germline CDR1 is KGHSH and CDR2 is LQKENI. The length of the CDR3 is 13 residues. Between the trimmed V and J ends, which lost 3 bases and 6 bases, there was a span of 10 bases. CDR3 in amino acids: CASSPDTRDTQYF. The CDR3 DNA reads TGTGCCAGCTCACCCGACACAAGGGATACGCAGTATTTT.

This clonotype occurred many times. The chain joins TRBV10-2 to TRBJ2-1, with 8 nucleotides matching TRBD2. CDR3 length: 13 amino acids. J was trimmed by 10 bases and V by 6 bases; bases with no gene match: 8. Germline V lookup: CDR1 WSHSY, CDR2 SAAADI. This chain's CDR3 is CASSVLAGREQFF. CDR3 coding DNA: TGCGCCAGCAGCGTATTAGCGGGAAGGGAGCAGTTCTTC.

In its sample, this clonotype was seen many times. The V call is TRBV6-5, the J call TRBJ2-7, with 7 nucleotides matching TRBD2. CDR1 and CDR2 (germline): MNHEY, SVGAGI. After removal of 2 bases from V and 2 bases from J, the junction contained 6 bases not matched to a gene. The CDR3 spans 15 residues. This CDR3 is CASSYKAGVPYEQYF. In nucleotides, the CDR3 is TGTGCCAGCAGTTACAAGGCGGGGGTACCCTACGAGCAGTACTTC.

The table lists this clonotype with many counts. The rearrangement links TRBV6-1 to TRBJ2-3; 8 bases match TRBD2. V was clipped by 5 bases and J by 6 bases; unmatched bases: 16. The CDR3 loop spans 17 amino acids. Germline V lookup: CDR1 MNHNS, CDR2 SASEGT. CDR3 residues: CASSSPGLESEIDTQYF. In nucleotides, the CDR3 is TGTGCCAGCAGTAGCCCGGGACTAGAGAGTGAGATCGATACGCAGTATTTT.

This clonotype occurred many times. The CDR3 sequence: CASSWLATERYNEQFF. CDR3 in DNA: TGTGCCAGCAGCTGGCTAGCCACGGAGAGGTACAATGAGCAGTTCTTC. The chain recombines TRBV7-9 with TRBJ2-1, with D perhaps TRBD2 (5 bases). Looked up from germline, CDR1 is SEHNR and CDR2 is FQNEAQ (reference sequence). Trimming removed 4 bases from V and 4 bases from J, with 17 bases in between. The CDR3 has 16 amino acids.

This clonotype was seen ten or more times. The CDR3 coding sequence is TGTGCCAGCAGTGAAAGGGGTAGTCTGTCCTTAGCGGGACTTCTCCAAGAGACCCAGTACTTC. This translates into CASSERGSLSLAGLLQETQYF. This rearrangement joins TRBV25-1 to TRBJ2-5; TRBD2 agrees at 8 bases. From germline, CDR1 is MGHDK and CDR2 SYGVNS. Trimming at V came to 2 bases and at J to 1 base, leaving 21 bases not matched to a gene. The CDR3 loop spans 21 amino acids.